This is a list of T cell receptor beta chains from one sample in a study of molecular identifiers for immune sequencing clone quantification. Using its own MiXCR run on the PCR reads, TCRdb lists one record per CDR3 protein. The sample lists hundreds of thousands of distinct CDR3 sequences; about a fifth were seen once. Source material: naive CD8+ T cells from blood, with Jurkat cell RNA spiked in. The receptors originated from a human donor in good health. Some libraries in this study had Jurkat cell RNA spiked in. Each CDR3 is given with its conserved first and last residue. D genes are given only for firm matches. Clone size is shown for a subset of rows, as once, few, many or a class of expanded clone.

V	D	J	size	DNA	CDR3
TRBV2	.	TRBJ2-7	many	TGTGCCAGCAGTGCTAGGGCCTCTGGGTACGAGCAGTACTTC	CASSARASGYEQYF
TRBV20-1	.	TRBJ1-1	many	TGCAGTGCTGGGGCTTATGGGACCATGAACACTGAAGCTTTCTTT	CSAGAYGTMNTEAFF
TRBV12-3/TRBV12-4	TRBD1	TRBJ2-2	many	TGTGCCAGCAGAGGGACAGGGGTCGGGGAGCTGTTTTTT	CASRGTGVGELFF
TRBV5-1	TRBD1	TRBJ2-5	many	TGCGCCAGCAGGTTGACCGGGACAGGGGTAGAGACCCAGTACTTC	CASRLTGTGVETQYF
TRBV6-1	.	TRBJ2-3	many	TGTGCCAGCAGTGTTGAACCATCTCACGGCGCAGATACGCAGTATTTT	CASSVEPSHGADTQYF
TRBV20-1	.	TRBJ1-1	many	TGCAGTGCTAGAGGAATTTTGAACACTGAAGCTTTCTTT	CSARGILNTEAFF
TRBV5-1	.	TRBJ2-7	few	TGCGCCAGCAGCCCCGGACAGAGCTACGAGCTGTACTTC	CASSPGQSYELYF
TRBV7-9	TRBD2	TRBJ2-3	many	TGTGCCAGCAGCTCACTTAGCGGGGGTAGCACAGATACGCAGTATTTT	CASSSLSGGSTDTQYF
TRBV6-6	TRBD1	TRBJ1-5	.	TGTGCCAGCAGTTATCCAGACAGGGGCGGCAATCAGCCCCAGCATTTT	CASSYPDRGGNQPQHF
TRBV9	.	TRBJ1-1	many	TGTGCCAGCAGCGTGATTGACGCCGGGGTGAACACTGAAGCTTTCTTT	CASSVIDAGVNTEAFF
TRBV24-1	TRBD2	TRBJ2-5	.	TGTGCCACCAGTGATTCCCGCGGGAGGGCCCCCACGTGGACCCAGTACTTC	CATSDSRGRAPTWTQYF
TRBV25-1	.	TRBJ2-5	many	TGTGCCAGCAGTCACTATGTCTCGGGGGGCGAGACCCAGTACTTC	CASSHYVSGGETQYF
TRBV29-1	.	TRBJ1-1	many	TGCAGCGTTGTGGTCACTGAAGCTTTCTTT	CSVVVTEAFF
TRBV24-1	.	TRBJ2-2	.	TGTGCCACCAGTGATTTAACCGGGGAGCTGTTTTTT	CATSDLTGELFF
TRBV12-3/TRBV12-4	.	TRBJ1-5	many	TGTGCCACAACAAGCAATAGCAATCAGCCCCAGCATTTT	CATTSNSNQPQHF
TRBV27	.	TRBJ2-7	.	TGTGCCAGCAGTTCAGGAAACAGGGTCCACGAGCAGTACTTC	CASSSGNRVHEQYF
TRBV9	TRBD2	TRBJ2-7	.	TGTGCCAGCAGCTATAGCGGGAGCAGCTCCTACGAGCAGTACTTC	CASSYSGSSSYEQYF
TRBV9	.	TRBJ2-7	many	TGTGCCAGCAGCGTAGACGAGGAGCCCTACGAGCAGTACTTC	CASSVDEEPYEQYF
TRBV4-1	.	TRBJ1-2	many	TGCGCCAGCAGATCAACAGCCGACGCTGGCTATGGCTACACCTTC	CASRSTADAGYGYTF
TRBV5-4	.	TRBJ2-7	many	TGTGCCAGCAGCTTTGGACCCAACGAGCAGTACTTC	CASSFGPNEQYF
TRBV5-6	.	TRBJ2-3	.	TGTGCCAGCAGCTATGGGAGCACAGATACGCAGTATTTT	CASSYGSTDTQYF
TRBV4-1	.	TRBJ2-1	many	TGCGCCAGCAGCCTCCCGGGGAGCCTTGAGCAGTTCTTC	CASSLPGSLEQFF
TRBV29-1	TRBD1	TRBJ1-2	.	TGCAGCGCGACAGGGGGGCTAGACTATGGCTACACCTTC	CSATGGLDYGYTF
TRBV12-3/TRBV12-4	TRBD1	TRBJ2-1	few	TGTGCCAGCAGTTTAGAAAGATGGGACAGGAAGGATGAGCAGTTCTTC	CASSLERWDRKDEQFF
TRBV20-1	TRBD2	TRBJ2-7	.	TGCAGTGCCTCCAGCGGGATGGTGGCCTACGAGCAGTACTTC	CSASSGMVAYEQYF
TRBV5-4	TRBD1	TRBJ2-6	many	TGTGCCAGCAGCTTGGAGGGACAGCACTCTGGGGCCAACGTCCTGACTTTC	CASSLEGQHSGANVLTF
TRBV5-3	.	TRBJ2-5	.	TGTGCCAGCAGCTTGGGATTAGCCTTAGAGGCCCAGTACTTC	CASSLGLALEAQYF
TRBV20-1	TRBD1	TRBJ2-5	.	TGCAGTGCTAGAGACGGGACAGGGAATTACCAAGAGACCCAGTACTTC	CSARDGTGNYQETQYF
TRBV28	TRBD1	TRBJ1-4	.	TGTGCCAGCAGTTTATCGACAGGGCCGCAGTTGGGTGAAAAACTGTTTTTT	CASSLSTGPQLGEKLFF
TRBV10-1	TRBD1	TRBJ2-5	many	TGCGCCAGCAGTGATGACAGGGAAGAGACCCAGTACTTC	CASSDDREETQYF
TRBV20-1	.	TRBJ1-6	many	TGCAGTGCTAGTCGAGGGGAGAATTCACCCCTCCACTTT	CSASRGENSPLHF
TRBV7-9	.	TRBJ1-2	many	TGTGCCAGCAGCCAAATCTCCTATGGCTACACCTTC	CASSQISYGYTF
TRBV28	.	TRBJ2-3	many	TGTGCCAGCAGTTTTAGCGCTAGCACAGATACGCAGTATTTT	CASSFSASTDTQYF
TRBV20-1	.	TRBJ2-1	.	TGCAGTGCTAGAGTGCCCTCGGGAGCTTACAATGAGCAGTTCTTC	CSARVPSGAYNEQFF